This record looks at one T cell receptor beta chain sequence and its context. No antigen is known for it. The sample originates from a study of a mutant IDH1 vaccine in newly diagnosed glioma. About the study: Earlier treatment was radiotherapy, temozolomide, or both, with most getting both.

This table comes from immunoSEQ multiplex PCR, and its TCRdb copy is limited to in-frame clones, with some not included. The sample holds around 33,000 clones, about 80% seen once. Sample time point: baseline, week 1 (first vaccination visit). Stated treatment: pre-vaccination baseline after standard-of-care therapy. New astrocytomas of WHO grade 3 or 4 that were IDH1-mutant and ATRX-lost were found in the donors. Broader study findings: Patients showed vaccine-induced immune responses at a rate of roughly 93%. No link was apparently found between pseudoprogression and changes in top peripheral T cell clonotypes.

The input for sequencing was peripheral blood mononuclear cells (PBMCs), taken from a glioma patient treated with radiotherapy, temozolomide or both. The clonotype originates from a man aged 50-60 years with glioma. Some clones in this sample may be carry-over from other donors' samples.

The CDR3 DNA reads as TGCAGTGCTTCGGGGGGGGATGAGCAGTTCTTC. This translates into CSASGGDEQFF. V gene TRBV20-1 combines with J gene TRBJ2-1; 8 bases agree with TRBD2. Germline V CDR1 and CDR2: DFQATT, SNEGSKA (reference sequence). The CDR3 is 11 residues long. The V and J ends lost 5 bases and 8 bases, in that order; junction bases with no gene match: 2.